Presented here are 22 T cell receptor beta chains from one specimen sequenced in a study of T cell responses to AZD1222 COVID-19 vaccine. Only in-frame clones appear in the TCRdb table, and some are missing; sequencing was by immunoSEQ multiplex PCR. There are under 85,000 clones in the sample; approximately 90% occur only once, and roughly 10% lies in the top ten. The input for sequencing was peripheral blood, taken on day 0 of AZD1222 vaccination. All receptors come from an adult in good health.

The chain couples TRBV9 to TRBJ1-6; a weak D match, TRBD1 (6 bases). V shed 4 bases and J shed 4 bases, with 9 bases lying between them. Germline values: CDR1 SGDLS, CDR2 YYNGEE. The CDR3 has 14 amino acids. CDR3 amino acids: CASSRGTYNSPLHF. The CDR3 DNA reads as TGTGCCAGCAGCAGGGGGACTTATAATTCACCCCTCCACTTT.

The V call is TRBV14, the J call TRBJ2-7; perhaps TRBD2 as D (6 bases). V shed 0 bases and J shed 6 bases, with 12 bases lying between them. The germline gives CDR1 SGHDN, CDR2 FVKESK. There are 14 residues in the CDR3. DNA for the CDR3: TGTGCCAGCAGCCAAGAACCCTTCGGGAGCGAGCAGTACTTC. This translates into CASSQEPFGSEQYF. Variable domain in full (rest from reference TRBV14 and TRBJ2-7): EAGVTQFPSHSVIEKGQTVTLRCDPISGHDNLYWYRRVMGKEIKFLLHFVKESKQDESGMPNNRFLAERTGGTYSTLKVQPAELEDSGVYFCASSQEPFGSEQYFGPGTRLTVT.

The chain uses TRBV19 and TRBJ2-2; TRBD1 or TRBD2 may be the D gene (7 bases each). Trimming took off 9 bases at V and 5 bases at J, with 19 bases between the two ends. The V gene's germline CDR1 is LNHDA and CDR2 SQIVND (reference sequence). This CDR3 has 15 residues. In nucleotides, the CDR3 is TGTGCCAGCAGGGGGGGACTAACTAGGACCGGGGAGCTGTTTTTT. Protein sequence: CASRGGLTRTGELFF.

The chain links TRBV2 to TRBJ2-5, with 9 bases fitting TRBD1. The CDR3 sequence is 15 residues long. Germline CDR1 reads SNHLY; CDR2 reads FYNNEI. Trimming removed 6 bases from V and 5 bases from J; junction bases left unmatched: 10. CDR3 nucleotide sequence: TGTGCCAGCAGAGAACAAGACAGGGGGTGGGAGACCCAGTACTTC. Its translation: CASREQDRGWETQYF. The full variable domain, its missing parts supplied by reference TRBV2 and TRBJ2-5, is EPEVTQTPSHQVTQMGQEVILRCVPISNHLYFYWYRQILGQKVEFLVSFYNNEISEKSEIFDDQFSVERPDGSNFTLKIRSTKLEDSAMYFCASREQDRGWETQYFGPGTRLLVL.

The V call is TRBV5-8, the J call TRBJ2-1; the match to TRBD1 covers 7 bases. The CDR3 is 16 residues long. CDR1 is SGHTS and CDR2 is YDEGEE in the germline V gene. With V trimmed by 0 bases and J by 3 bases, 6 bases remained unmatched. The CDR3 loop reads CASSLAWTGYYNEQFF. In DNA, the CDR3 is TGTGCCAGCAGCTTGGCCTGGACAGGTTACTACAATGAGCAGTTCTTC.

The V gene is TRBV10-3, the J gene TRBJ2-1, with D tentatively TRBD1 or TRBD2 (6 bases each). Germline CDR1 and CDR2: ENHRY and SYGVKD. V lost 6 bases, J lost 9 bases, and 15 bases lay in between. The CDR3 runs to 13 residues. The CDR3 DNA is TGTGCCATCAGCGGGGGCGGTGGACCTGAGCAGTTCTTC. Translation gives CAISGGGGPEQFF.

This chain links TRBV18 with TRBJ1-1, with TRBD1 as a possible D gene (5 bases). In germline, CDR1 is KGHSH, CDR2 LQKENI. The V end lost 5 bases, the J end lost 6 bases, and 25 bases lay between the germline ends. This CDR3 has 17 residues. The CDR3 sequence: CASSSRRGTRPGAEAFF. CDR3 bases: TGTGCCAGCTCAAGTCGCCGGGGCACCAGACCTGGTGCTGAAGCTTTCTTT.

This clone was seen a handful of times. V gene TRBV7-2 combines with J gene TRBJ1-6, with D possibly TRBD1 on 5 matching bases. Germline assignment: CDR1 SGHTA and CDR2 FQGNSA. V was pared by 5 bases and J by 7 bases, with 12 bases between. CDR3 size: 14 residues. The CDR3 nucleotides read TGTGCCAGCAGCCCACAGGCCCAAAATTCACCCCTCCACTTT. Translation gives CASSPQAQNSPLHF.

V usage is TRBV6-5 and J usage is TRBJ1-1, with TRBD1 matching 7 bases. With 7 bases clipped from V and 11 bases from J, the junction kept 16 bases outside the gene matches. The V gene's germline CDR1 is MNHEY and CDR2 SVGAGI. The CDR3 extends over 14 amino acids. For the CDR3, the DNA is TGTGCCAGCAACAGAAACAGGGGAACCGGAGAGGCTTTCTTT. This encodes CASNRNRGTGEAFF.

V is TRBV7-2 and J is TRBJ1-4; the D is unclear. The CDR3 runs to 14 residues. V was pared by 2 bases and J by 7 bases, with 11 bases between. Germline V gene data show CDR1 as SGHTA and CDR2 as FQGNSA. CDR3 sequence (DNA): TGTGCCAGCAGCTTAAACTGGGCTAGTGAAAAACTGTTTTTT. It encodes CASSLNWASEKLFF.

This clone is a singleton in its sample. CDR3 residues: CASSPDRGLNTEAFF. The CDR3 DNA is TGCGCCAGCAGCCCGGACAGGGGGTTGAACACTGAAGCTTTCTTT. The chain joins TRBV5-1 to TRBJ1-1; the match to TRBD1 covers 10 bases. Trimming cost V 4 bases and J 0 bases; bases outside gene matches: 3. The CDR3 covers 15 residues. Germline values: CDR1 SGHRS, CDR2 YFSETQ.

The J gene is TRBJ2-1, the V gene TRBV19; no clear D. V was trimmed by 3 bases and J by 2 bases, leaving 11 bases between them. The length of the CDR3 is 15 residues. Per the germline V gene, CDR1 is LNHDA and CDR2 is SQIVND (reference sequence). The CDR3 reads CASSIASIPYNEQFF. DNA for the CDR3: TGTGCCAGTAGTATTGCGTCGATCCCCTACAATGAGCAGTTCTTC.

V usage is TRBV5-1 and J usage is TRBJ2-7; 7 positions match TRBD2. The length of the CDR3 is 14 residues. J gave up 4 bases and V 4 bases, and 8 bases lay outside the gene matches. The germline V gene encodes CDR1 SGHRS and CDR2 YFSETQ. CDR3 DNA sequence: TGCGCCAGCAGCATAAGGGCTAGCGGTTACGAGCAGTACTTC. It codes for CASSIRASGYEQYF.

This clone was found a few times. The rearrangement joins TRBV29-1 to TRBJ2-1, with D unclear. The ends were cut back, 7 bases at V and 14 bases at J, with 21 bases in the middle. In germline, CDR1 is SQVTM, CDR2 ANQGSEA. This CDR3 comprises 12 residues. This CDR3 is CSAHLPPGYKFF. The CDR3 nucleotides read TGCAGCGCCCACCTCCCCCCGGGCTACAAGTTCTTC.

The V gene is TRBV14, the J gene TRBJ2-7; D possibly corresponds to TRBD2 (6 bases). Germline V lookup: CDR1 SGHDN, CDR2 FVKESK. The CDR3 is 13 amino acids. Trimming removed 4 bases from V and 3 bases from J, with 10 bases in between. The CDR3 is CASSLAGSYEQYV. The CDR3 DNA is TGTGCCAGCAGCCTTGCCGGGAGCTACGAGCAGTACGTC.

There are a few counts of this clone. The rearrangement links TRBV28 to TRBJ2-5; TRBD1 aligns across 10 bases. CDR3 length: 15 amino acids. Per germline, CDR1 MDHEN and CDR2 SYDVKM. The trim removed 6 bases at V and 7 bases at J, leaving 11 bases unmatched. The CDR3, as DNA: TGTGCCAGCAGATGGAGGACAGGGGGATTGGCGACCCAGTACTTC. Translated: CASRWRTGGLATQYF.

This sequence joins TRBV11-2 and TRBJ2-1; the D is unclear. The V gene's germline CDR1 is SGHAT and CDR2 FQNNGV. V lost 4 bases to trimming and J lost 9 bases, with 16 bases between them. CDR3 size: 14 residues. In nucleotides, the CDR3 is TGTGCCAGCAGCTCCCTCGCCCAGTGGGGTGAGCAGTTCTTC. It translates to CASSSLAQWGEQFF. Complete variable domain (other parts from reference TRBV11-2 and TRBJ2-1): EAGVAQSPRYKIIEKRQSVAFWCNPISGHATLYWYQQILGQGPKLLIQFQNNGVVDDSQLPKDRFSAERLKGVDSTLKIQPAKLEDSAVYLCASSSLAQWGEQFFGPGTRLTVL.

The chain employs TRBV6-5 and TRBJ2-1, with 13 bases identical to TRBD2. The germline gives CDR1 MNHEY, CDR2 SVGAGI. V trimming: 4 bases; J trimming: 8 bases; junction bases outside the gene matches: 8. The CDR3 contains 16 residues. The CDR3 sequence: CASSSQTSGGADEQFF. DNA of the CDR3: TGTGCCAGCAGTTCCCAAACTAGCGGGGGGGCCGATGAGCAGTTCTTC.

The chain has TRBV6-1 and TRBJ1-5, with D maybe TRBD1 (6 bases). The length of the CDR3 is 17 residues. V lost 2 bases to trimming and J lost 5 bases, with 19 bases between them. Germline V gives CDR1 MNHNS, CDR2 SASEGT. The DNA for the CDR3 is TGTGCCAGCAGTGAACTATCTGGTTTAGGGGGTCATCAGCCCCAGCATTTT. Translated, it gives CASSELSGLGGHQPQHF.

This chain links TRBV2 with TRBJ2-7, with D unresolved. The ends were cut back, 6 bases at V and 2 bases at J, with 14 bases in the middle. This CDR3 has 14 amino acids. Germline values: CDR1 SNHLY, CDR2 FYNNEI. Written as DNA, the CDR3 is TGTGCCAGCAGCCCCGCTTGGAGCCCCTACGAGCAGTACGTC. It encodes CASSPAWSPYEQYV.

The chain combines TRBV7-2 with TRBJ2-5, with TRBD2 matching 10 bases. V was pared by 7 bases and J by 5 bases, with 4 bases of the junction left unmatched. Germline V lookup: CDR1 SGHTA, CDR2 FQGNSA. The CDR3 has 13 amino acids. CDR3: CASTPLAGETQYF. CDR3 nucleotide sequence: TGTGCCAGCACCCCACTAGCGGGGGAGACCCAGTACTTC.

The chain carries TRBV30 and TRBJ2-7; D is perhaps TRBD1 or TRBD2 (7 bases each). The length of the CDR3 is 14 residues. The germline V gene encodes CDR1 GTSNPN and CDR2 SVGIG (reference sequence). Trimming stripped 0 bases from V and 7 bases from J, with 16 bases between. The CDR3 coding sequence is TGTGCCTGGAGTGTACCACAGGGGAGGGGGGAGCAGTACTTC. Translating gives CAWSVPQGRGEQYF.